This is a list of T cell receptor beta chains from one sample in a study of blood T cell repertoires in COVID-19. Measured with immunoSEQ multiplex PCR; TCRdb has only the in-frame clones, and not every one. The profile covers 120,000 or so clones, with about 86% appearing a single time and 3.8% taken by the ten largest. The sequencing sample was made of peripheral blood. The receptors derive from a woman aged 50 to 60 with acute or convalescent COVID-19. The CDR3 runs from the conserved cysteine through the conserved F or W. Fields, in order: CDR3 protein, CDR3 DNA, clone size, CDR3 length, J gene, D gene, V gene. A D gene is named only where the DNA matches it firmly. Clone sizes are given selectively: once, few, many, or a class where the clone is expanded.

CASSLTHKYEQYF | TGTGCCAGCAGTTTAACCCACAAGTACGAGCAGTACTTC | . | 13 | TRBJ2-7 | . | TRBV28
CASSQGGGAADTQYF | TGTGCCAGCTCACAGGGCGGGGGGGCCGCAGATACGCAGTATTTT | . | 15 | TRBJ2-3 | TRBD2 | TRBV18
CASSGLWTSGGVNNEQFF | TGTGCCAGTAGTGGGCTGTGGACTAGCGGGGGTGTTAACAATGAGCAGTTCTTC | few | 18 | TRBJ2-1 | TRBD2 | TRBV19
CASSMTLLTEAFF | TGCGCCAGCAGCATGACACTTTTGACTGAAGCTTTCTTT | . | 13 | TRBJ1-1 | . | TRBV5-1
CASSEEGVAQPPYNEQFF | TGTGCCAGCAGTGAAGAGGGGGTAGCGCAACCCCCTTACAATGAGCAGTTCTTC | . | 18 | TRBJ2-1 | . | TRBV6-1
CASSDSPGGGQYF | TGCGCCAGCAGTGACTCCCCGGGGGGAGGCCAGTACTTC | . | 13 | TRBJ2-5 | TRBD2 | TRBV10-2
CAWGSDRASDSYNSPLHF | TGTGCCTGGGGTTCGGACAGGGCCTCGGACTCCTATAATTCACCCCTCCACTTT | . | 18 | TRBJ1-6 | TRBD1 | TRBV30
CASSLFRNRAQNSPLHF | TGTGCCAGCAGTTTATTCCGAAACAGGGCACAAAATTCACCCCTCCACTTT | few | 17 | TRBJ1-6 | . | TRBV27
CASRQYRYSEQFF | TGTGCCAGCAGGCAGTACAGGTACAGTGAGCAGTTCTTC | . | 13 | TRBJ2-1 | . | TRBV6-5
CASSDSDRRSTNEKLFF | TGTGCCAGCAGCGACTCCGACAGGCGTTCAACTAATGAAAAACTGTTTTTT | . | 17 | TRBJ1-4 | . | TRBV3-1/TRBV3-2
CASSPRQGHGYTF | TGTGCCAGTAGTCCACGACAGGGTCATGGCTACACCTTC | few | 13 | TRBJ1-2 | TRBD1 | TRBV19
CASSEFSGLANTNNEQFF | TGTGCCAGCAGTGAGTTCTCCGGACTAGCGAACACTAACAATGAGCAGTTCTTC | . | 18 | TRBJ2-1 | TRBD2 | TRBV2
CASSLGSSLYNEQFF | TGTGCCAGCAGCTTAGGGTCTAGTCTCTACAATGAGCAGTTCTTC | . | 15 | TRBJ2-1 | . | TRBV13
CASSVWTTDSPLHF | TGTGCCAGCAGTGTTTGGACAACGGATTCACCCCTCCACTTT | . | 14 | TRBJ1-6 | . | TRBV2
CASSLAGRGDNEQFF | TGCGCCAGCAGCTTGGCCGGGAGGGGAGACAATGAGCAGTTCTTC | . | 15 | TRBJ2-1 | TRBD2 | TRBV5-1
CASSPYQETQYF | TGTGCCAGCAGCCCGTACCAAGAGACCCAGTACTTC | . | 12 | TRBJ2-5 | . | TRBV11-2
CASSLPTGGITEAFF | TGTGCCAGCAGCTTACCCACAGGGGGAATAACTGAAGCTTTCTTT | . | 15 | TRBJ1-1 | TRBD1 | TRBV5-4
CASSAAGINEQFF | TGTGCCAGCAGCGCCGCAGGGATCAATGAGCAGTTCTTC | . | 13 | TRBJ2-1 | . | TRBV12-3/TRBV12-4
CSASGREHGYTF | TGCAGTGCTAGTGGTAGAGAACATGGCTACACCTTC | . | 12 | TRBJ1-2 | . | TRBV20-1
CASTHRQNSPLHF | TGTGCCAGCACCCACCGACAGAATTCACCCCTCCACTTT | . | 13 | TRBJ1-6 | . | TRBV6-5
CASSLLVSNEQFF | TGTGCCAGCAGCTTACTAGTTTCCAATGAGCAGTTCTTC | . | 13 | TRBJ2-1 | . | TRBV7-8
CASSVRTGGNLHEKLFF | TGTGCCAGCAGTGTGCGTACAGGGGGCAATCTTCATGAAAAACTGTTTTTT | once | 17 | TRBJ1-4 | TRBD1 | TRBV2
CASSLADSATGNTIYF | TGCGCCAGCAGCTTGGCCGACAGCGCCACGGGAAACACCATATATTTT | . | 16 | TRBJ1-3 | . | TRBV5-1
CASSIPGAYNEQFF | TGTGCCAGTAGTATCCCCGGGGCCTACAATGAGCAGTTCTTC | . | 14 | TRBJ2-1 | . | TRBV19
CASSKVDLPIYEQYF | TGTGCCAGCAGCAAAGTAGATCTCCCCATCTACGAGCAGTACTTC | . | 15 | TRBJ2-7 | . | TRBV21-1
CASSISGVETQYF | TGTGCCAGTAGTATATCTGGAGTGGAGACCCAGTACTTC | . | 13 | TRBJ2-5 | . | TRBV19
CAISLESPSSGSSYEQYF | TGTGCCATCAGCCTAGAGTCCCCTTCTAGCGGAAGCTCCTACGAGCAGTACTTC | . | 18 | TRBJ2-7 | TRBD2 | TRBV10-3
CAISERGNTEAFF | TGTGCCATCAGTGAGAGAGGGAACACTGAAGCTTTCTTT | once | 13 | TRBJ1-1 | . | TRBV10-3
CASSQDLGGADTQYF | TGTGCCAGCAGCCAAGATCTTGGAGGGGCAGATACGCAGTATTTT | . | 15 | TRBJ2-3 | . | TRBV3-1/TRBV3-2
CASTIRQGNTGELFF | TGTGCCAGTACCATTAGGCAGGGGAACACCGGGGAGCTGTTTTTT | . | 15 | TRBJ2-2 | . | TRBV19
CASSWRETQYF | TGTGCCAGCAGCTGGAGAGAGACCCAGTACTTC | . | 11 | TRBJ2-5 | . | TRBV5-4
CASSLRRLAGASGNEQFF | TGTGCCAGTAGTCTGAGAAGGCTAGCGGGGGCTTCCGGCAATGAGCAGTTCTTC | . | 18 | TRBJ2-1 | TRBD2 | TRBV19
CASSLQTANTEAFF | TGCGCCAGCAGCTTACAAACAGCTAACACTGAAGCTTTCTTT | . | 14 | TRBJ1-1 | . | TRBV5-1
CASSYRGLVSGELFF | TGCGCCAGCAGCTACAGGGGGCTGGTGTCCGGGGAGCTGTTTTTT | few | 15 | TRBJ2-2 | TRBD1 | TRBV5-1
CASRRSGGQGSNQPQHF | TGTGCCAGCAGACGATCCGGAGGACAGGGGAGCAATCAGCCCCAGCATTTT | . | 17 | TRBJ1-5 | TRBD1 | TRBV6-6
CASSESYGRESETQYF | TGCGCCAGCAGTGAGTCCTACGGGAGGGAGTCAGAGACCCAGTACTTC | . | 16 | TRBJ2-5 | TRBD2 | TRBV10-2
CASSQDLAGYNEQFF | TGTGCCAGCAGCCAAGATCTAGCGGGATACAATGAGCAGTTCTTC | . | 15 | TRBJ2-1 | TRBD2 | TRBV3-1/TRBV3-2
CASSQGLGNQPQHF | TGTGCCAGCAGTCAGGGTTTGGGCAATCAGCCCCAGCATTTT | . | 14 | TRBJ1-5 | . | TRBV11-2
CASSLDGSQAYGYTF | TGTGCCAGCAGCTTAGACGGCAGCCAGGCCTATGGCTACACCTTC | once | 15 | TRBJ1-2 | . | TRBV5-5
CAISVRAGGSTGELFF | TGTGCCATCAGTGTACGAGCGGGGGGATCCACCGGGGAGCTGTTTTTT | . | 16 | TRBJ2-2 | TRBD2 | TRBV10-3
CASSGSLNTEAFF | TGTGCCAGTAGTGGCAGTCTGAACACTGAAGCTTTCTTT | . | 13 | TRBJ1-1 | . | TRBV19
CASSLNNLNTEAFF | TGTGCCAGCAGCTTAAACAACCTGAACACTGAAGCTTTCTTT | few | 14 | TRBJ1-1 | . | TRBV7-8
CASSIAADRHNQPQHF | TGTGCCAGTAGTATTGCCGCAGACAGACACAATCAGCCCCAGCATTTT | . | 16 | TRBJ1-5 | . | TRBV19
CAAAGGAAYNEQFF | TGTGCCGCGGCCGGGGGGGCAGCCTACAATGAGCAGTTCTTC | once | 14 | TRBJ2-1 | TRBD2 | TRBV6-5
CASGLVRSGGPSTDTQYF | TGTGCTAGTGGTTTGGTACGTAGCGGGGGCCCAAGCACAGATACGCAGTATTTT | . | 18 | TRBJ2-3 | TRBD2 | TRBV12-5
CASSFRMNTEAFF | TGTGCCAGCAGCTTTAGAATGAACACTGAAGCTTTCTTT | . | 13 | TRBJ1-1 | . | TRBV11-2
CASNPLAGGDKQFF | TGTGCCAGCAACCCACTAGCGGGGGGCGATAAGCAGTTCTTC | . | 14 | TRBJ2-1 | TRBD2 | TRBV27
CASSLSGGTPGELFF | TGCGCCAGCAGCTTAAGCGGGGGGACCCCCGGGGAGCTGTTTTTT | . | 15 | TRBJ2-2 | TRBD2 | TRBV5-1
CASSIRGTYNEQFF | TGTGCCAGTAGTATTCGGGGGACCTACAATGAGCAGTTCTTC | few | 14 | TRBJ2-1 | . | TRBV19
CASSPTSGGDTQYF | TGTGCCAGCAGCCCTACTAGCGGGGGGGATACGCAGTATTTT | . | 14 | TRBJ2-3 | TRBD2 | TRBV11-1